This is a list of T cell receptor beta chains from one sample in a study of cytomegalovirus exposure and HLA in healthy donors. The protocol was immunoSEQ multiplex PCR, while the TCRdb copy is restricted to in-frame clones and leaves out a portion. The top ten clones hold under 7% of a sample with some 160,000 clones, 73% of them seen once. Sequencing was performed on PBMCs. All receptors come from a woman between 18 and 29 years old in good health and CMV-seropositive. Each CDR3 is given with its conserved first and last residue. D genes are given only for firm matches. The size field is filled for only some rows; it gives once, few, many or a size class.

>.|TRBJ1-1|TRBV7-3|.
TGTTCCAGCAGCCGGGACTATAACACTGAAGCTTTCTTT
CSSSRDYNTEAFF
>.|TRBJ2-7|TRBV7-9|.
TGTGCCAGCAGCTTGGAGGTAGGGAGCAACGAGCAGTACTTC
CASSLEVGSNEQYF
>.|TRBJ1-4|TRBV6-5|.
TGTGCCAGCAGCGATACAGGGCCTGAAAAACTGTTTTTT
CASSDTGPEKLFF
>.|TRBJ2-2|TRBV6-1|.
TGTGCCAGCAGTGTGGAGGGTGCCGGGGAGCTGTTTTTT
CASSVEGAGELFF
>.|TRBJ1-4|TRBV27|TRBD1
TGTGCCAGCAGTTTAACGGGACAGCTTAATGAAAAACTGTTTTTT
CASSLTGQLNEKLFF
>.|TRBJ1-2|TRBV2|.
TGTGCCAGCAGTGTTTTGGTCAGGGATCATTATGGCTACACCTTC
CASSVLVRDHYGYTF
>few|TRBJ2-1|TRBV4-3|.
TGCGCCAGCAGCCAAGATCTCACAGCCTCCTACAATGAGCAGTTCTTC
CASSQDLTASYNEQFF
>.|TRBJ2-1|TRBV7-3|.
TGTGCCAGCAGCCCCCTCGGGGGGCTAAATGAGCAGTTCTTC
CASSPLGGLNEQFF
>.|TRBJ1-2|TRBV28|.
TGTGCCAGCAGTTTAACGCTACAGGGTTATGGCTACACCTTC
CASSLTLQGYGYTF
>.|TRBJ1-6|TRBV7-2|.
TGTGCCAGCAGCTTAGCGGAGGGTTCTAATTCACCCCTCCACTTT
CASSLAEGSNSPLHF
>few|TRBJ2-7|TRBV7-9|.
TGTGCCAGCAGCTTATCTTCCGAGCAGTACTTC
CASSLSSEQYF
>once|TRBJ1-3|TRBV18|TRBD1
TGTGCCAGCTCATCGACAGGGGTCCTCCTCTCTGGAAACACCATATATTTT
CASSSTGVLLSGNTIYF
>.|TRBJ1-1|TRBV30|TRBD1
TGTGCTCGGGACAGGGGAGGGACTGAAGCTTTCTTT
CARDRGGTEAFF
>.|TRBJ2-7|TRBV7-2|.
TGTGCCAGCGCACCCCAGGGGGGCTCCGAGCAGTACTTC
CASAPQGGSEQYF
>few|TRBJ2-1|TRBV13|.
TGTGCCAGCAGCCCGTCGTCAGGGGCCCTGAATGAGCAGTTCTTC
CASSPSSGALNEQFF
>once|TRBJ2-2|TRBV4-3|TRBD1
TGCGCCAGCAGCCAAGAATCGACCAGGGGGCGCACCGGGGAGCTGTTTTTT
CASSQESTRGRTGELFF
>.|TRBJ1-1|TRBV7-9|.
TGTGCCAGCAGCTTAGGTAGGGGGTTAAACACTGAAGCTTTCTTT
CASSLGRGLNTEAFF
>.|TRBJ2-1|TRBV2|TRBD2
TGTGCCAGCAGTGTGGCGGGGGGGTACAATGAGCAGTTCTTC
CASSVAGGYNEQFF
>once|TRBJ2-7|TRBV7-2|.
TGTGCCAGCAGCTCCCGCCAGGAATCTGGGTCCTACGAGCAGTACTTC
CASSSRQESGSYEQYF
>few|TRBJ2-2|TRBV7-9|.
TGTGCCAGCAGCTTATTCAGGGCGAACACCGGGGAGCTGTTTTTT
CASSLFRANTGELFF
>once|TRBJ1-3|TRBV6-5|TRBD1
TGTGCCAGCAGTCGGGACAGGAGCTCTGGAAACACCATATATTTT
CASSRDRSSGNTIYF
>.|TRBJ2-7|TRBV10-3|TRBD1
TGTGCCATCAGTGAGTCGACAGGGGGCGGGTACGAGCAGTACTTC
CAISESTGGGYEQYF